This record looks at one TCR beta chain sequence and its context. This clone's antigen is unknown. The sequencer listed for this sample is NextSeq 550. The Human TCR Profiling Kit (MiLaboratory) was used to make UMI-labeled 5' RACE TRB cDNA libraries. The full amount of extracted RNA was used for cDNA synthesis, and the full amount of resulting cDNA was used for PCR amplification. Libraries were prepared in parallel using an identical number of PCR cycles. Concerning the study's data processing: MIGEC and MiXCR extracted about 50,000 +/- 9,200 unique UMI-labeled TRB cDNA molecules per library, requiring at least two reads per UMI. On average, 40,000 +/- 10,000 functional in-frame TRB CDR3 nucleotide clonotypes lacking stop codons were found per library. After downsampling to 5000 UMI-labeled TRB molecules per sample, diversity metrics such as normalized Shannon-Wiener and Chao1 were calculated in VDJtools. VDJtools was used to calculate clonotype-size-weighted physicochemical properties of the central five CDR3 residues, namely interaction energy, strength, volume and Kidera factor 4. TCRdb reanalyzed the reads, keeping one entry per CDR3 protein sequence and omitting DNA. TCRdb's processing, not the authors' own work, is the source of the V and J calls. The record for this sample contains around 50,000 distinct CDR3 sequences. The leading ten clones occupy approximately 0.56% of the sample.

The data belong to a study of CXCR3-negative and CXCR3-positive naive CD8 T cells (dated by TCRdb to about 2019). Context from the whole study: In total, some 150 million TRB reads were obtained, corresponding to roughly 1.5 +/- 0.3 million reads per library. The diversity and physicochemical repertoire analyses included 11 donors pooled from two independent experiments. TRBV-TRBJ cluster analysis included naive subsets from roughly 5 donors and memory cells from 3 donors.

The CDR3 starts with the cysteine, ends with the phenylalanine, and has 14 residues. DNA was not recorded. In the germline V gene, CDR1 corresponds to MDHEN and CDR2 to SYDVKM. Each CD8+ T cell subset was flow-sorted in triplicate, and 300,000 cells per subset were placed directly into RLT lysis buffer. To keep memory contaminants out, a stringent definition of naive CD8+ T cells was applied: CD45RO-CCR7+CD27+CD95-. Using standard density gradient centrifugation, peripheral blood mononuclear cells were isolated from buffy coats. Naive CXCR3-negative and CXCR3-positive CD8+ T cells were flow-sorted on a FACSAria III. Total RNA was extracted from sorted cells with an RNeasy Mini Kit. Broad study findings and their caveats: Surface CD5, linked to self-reactivity in mice, was comparable between naive subsets; TCR interaction strength was therefore also inferred from TRB CDR3 physicochemical properties. Freshly isolated PBMCs were used for most assays because CXCR3 expression partially decreased after cryopreservation. Similar TRBV-TRBJ usage was shown by naive CXCR3-negative and CXCR3-positive cells from the same donor, whereas distinct patterns were shown by memory cells. Repertoire diversity was comparably high in both naive subsets but much lower in memory CD8+ T cells. Compared with CXCR3-negative naive cells, CXCR3-positive naive cells had TRB CDR3s with higher hydrophobicity (lower Kidera factor 4), lower energy, and higher strength and volume indices.

Specimen: naive CXCR3+ CD8+ T cells from blood. What the cell subset or site label conveys for this sample: CD45RO-CCR7+CD27+CD95- naive CD8+ T cells expressing CXCR3 (TNR3+). This clonotype was sampled from a human donor in good health. Some clones in this sample may be carry-over from other donors' samples. The chain joins TRBV28 to TRBJ2-7. CDR3 protein: CASSLRLATYEQYF.